The rows below give T cell receptor beta chains drawn from one sample of a study of response to subunit inactivated influenza vaccine. TCRdb redid the calling of the RT-PCR reads with MiXCR, one entry per CDR3 protein. The sample carries approximately 730,000 distinct CDR3 sequences, roughly 14% recorded once. Specimen: PBMCs from blood, collected roughly 2 weeks before vaccination. These receptors were collected from a middle-aged man who received an inactivated influenza vaccine. Each CDR3 is given with its conserved first and last residue. The D gene is left open where the match is weak. Not every row has a clone size; where given, it reads once, few, many or a size class.

d_gene,j_gene,v_gene,abundance,CDR3aa,CDR3nt
TRBD2,TRBJ2-1,TRBV12-3/TRBV12-4,-,CASSRLGAGVPNEQFF,TGTGCCAGCAGCCGATTAGGGGCGGGAGTCCCCAATGAGCAGTTCTTC
TRBD1,TRBJ2-2,TRBV4-3,few,CASSQTGDHTGELFF,TGCGCCAGCAGCCAGACAGGGGACCACACCGGGGAGCTGTTTTTT
-,TRBJ2-7,TRBV7-9,few,CASSLIAGLGYEQYF,TGTGCCAGCAGCTTAATTGCTGGGCTAGGCTACGAGCAGTACTTC
TRBD1,TRBJ2-1,TRBV11-3,few,CASSLDRDRPGSEQFF,TGTGCCAGCAGCTTAGATCGGGACAGGCCGGGAAGTGAGCAGTTCTTC
TRBD2,TRBJ2-1,TRBV27,few,CASSLRAWWRESRLEQFF,TGTGCCAGCAGTTTAAGGGCTTGGTGGCGGGAGAGCAGACTTGAGCAGTTCTTC
TRBD1,TRBJ2-1,TRBV12-3/TRBV12-4,-,CASSHDRAYNEQFF,TGTGCCAGCAGTCATGACAGGGCTTACAATGAGCAGTTCTTC
TRBD2,TRBJ2-4,TRBV20-1,few,CSASGGTSGSLNIQYF,TGCAGTGCTAGTGGGGGGACTAGCGGGAGTTTGAACATTCAGTACTTC
TRBD2,TRBJ2-1,TRBV5-1,many,CASSETGGYNEQFF,TGCGCCAGCAGTGAAACGGGGGGATACAATGAGCAGTTCTTC
TRBD1,TRBJ2-3,TRBV5-1,-,CASSLTGGIAQYF,TGCGCCAGCAGTCTGACAGGGGGGATCGCGCAGTATTTT
-,TRBJ2-5,TRBV7-9,many,CASSRSHETQYF,TGTGCCAGCAGTCGGTCTCACGAGACCCAGTACTTC
TRBD2,TRBJ2-1,TRBV3-1,few,CASSQEGLAGAGSYNEQFF,TGTGCCAGCAGCCAAGAGGGACTAGCGGGAGCTGGCTCCTACAATGAGCAGTTCTTC
-,TRBJ2-3,TRBV4-2,-,CASSQVLYTDTQYF,TGTGCCAGCAGCCAAGTCCTCTACACAGATACGCAGTATTTT
-,TRBJ2-2,TRBV6-2/TRBV6-3,few,CASSLTWNTGELFF,TGTGCCAGCAGCCTCACCTGGAACACCGGGGAGCTGTTTTTT
-,TRBJ1-1,TRBV20-1,-,CSATRGYTEAFF,TGCAGTGCCACCCGGGGATACACTGAAGCTTTCTTT
TRBD1,TRBJ2-6,TRBV24-1,few,CATSDSRQGSGANVLTF,TGTGCCACCAGTGATTCTCGACAGGGGTCCGGGGCCAACGTCCTGACTTTC
TRBD2,TRBJ2-1,TRBV7-9,-,CASSNVAGGTNEQFF,TGTGCCAGCAGCAACGTAGCGGGAGGAACGAATGAGCAGTTCTTC
TRBD1,TRBJ2-6,TRBV7-9,few,CASSWDRESGANVLTF,TGTGCCAGCAGCTGGGACAGGGAATCTGGGGCCAACGTCCTGACTTTC
TRBD2,TRBJ2-1,TRBV12-3/TRBV12-4,many,CASSGPGLALYNEQFF,TGTGCCAGCAGCGGACCGGGACTAGCGCTCTACAATGAGCAGTTCTTC
-,TRBJ2-5,TRBV24-1,few,CATSKTDSKTQYF,TGTGCCACCTCGAAGACAGACAGCAAGACCCAGTACTTC
TRBD1,TRBJ2-1,TRBV5-1,few,CASSSPGQGWNEQFF,TGCGCCAGCAGCTCTCCGGGACAGGGCTGGAATGAGCAGTTCTTC
-,TRBJ2-7,TRBV19,-,CASRGSLLYEQYF,TGTGCCAGTAGGGGGTCACTACTCTACGAGCAGTACTTC
TRBD2,TRBJ2-3,TRBV5-5,-,CASSRGPGRADTQYF,TGTGCCAGCAGCCGGGGCCCTGGGAGGGCAGATACGCAGTATTTT
TRBD2,TRBJ2-5,TRBV6-5,-,CASSYSLAGGQKETQYF,TGTGCCAGCAGTTACTCGCTAGCGGGAGGTCAGAAAGAGACCCAGTACTTC
-,TRBJ1-2,TRBV6-1,-,CASTPGGFYGYTF,TGTGCCAGCACCCCGGGGGGGTTCTATGGCTACACCTTC
TRBD1,TRBJ2-7,TRBV12-3/TRBV12-4,many,CASSMDRGYEQYF,TGTGCCAGCAGCATGGACAGGGGCTACGAGCAGTACTTC
-,TRBJ1-5,TRBV10-2,-,CASSENLNQPQHF,TGCGCCAGCAGTGAGAATTTGAATCAGCCCCAGCATTTT
-,TRBJ1-5,TRBV3-1,-,CTFSRTPSGHYSNQPQHF,TGTACCTTCAGCCGAACACCGTCTGGGCATTATAGCAATCAGCCCCAGCATTTT
-,TRBJ1-2,TRBV2,-,CASSVVATATNYGYTF,TGTGCCAGCAGTGTGGTCGCTACAGCCACTAACTATGGCTACACCTTC
TRBD2,TRBJ2-4,TRBV7-9,-,CASSRLAGAKNIQYF,TGTGCCAGCAGCCGACTAGCGGGAGCCAAAAACATTCAGTACTTC
-,TRBJ2-5,TRBV7-9,few,CASSLFGRGPQETQYF,TGTGCCAGCAGCTTATTCGGGCGGGGACCCCAAGAGACCCAGTACTTC
-,TRBJ2-1,TRBV5-1,-,CASSLAVTSSYNEQFF,TGCGCCAGCAGCTTGGCGGTGACTAGCTCCTACAATGAGCAGTTCTTC
TRBD1,TRBJ1-2,TRBV29-1,-,CSVGDSLFNYGYTF,TGCAGCGTGGGGGACAGCCTTTTTAACTATGGCTACACCTTC